These 25 T cell receptor beta chains were all obtained from the same sample, sequenced in a study of blood T cells in healthy people across ages. Using a J-beta primer mix together with a sample-barcoded 5' primer, a second PCR was run for roughly 6 to 12 cycles. TCRdb redid the calling of the 5' RACE reads with MiXCR, one entry per CDR3 protein. This repertoire shows about 290,000 distinct CDR3 sequences, 25% to 30% found once; its top ten account for approximately 30%. Sequenced sample: blood. These receptors all come from a woman in her 70s in good health.

This clonotype was counted only a few times. V is TRBV29-1 and J is TRBJ2-1, with D maybe TRBD1 (6 bases). The CDR3 covers 16 residues. V was shortened by 4 bases and J by 5 bases, with 21 bases between the two germline ends. Germline CDR1 is SQVTM and CDR2 is ANQGSEA. In DNA form, the CDR3 reads TGCAGCGTTGTGGGCTACAGGGACGGTCGGGACAATGAGCAGTTCTTC. This encodes CSVVGYRDGRDNEQFF.

This clonotype was recorded a few times. The chain combines TRBV19 with TRBJ2-3; 10 bases are shared with TRBD2. Germline values: CDR1 LNHDA, CDR2 SQIVND (reference sequence). The CDR3 runs 15 residues. Trimming took 5 bases from V and 1 from J; bases not matched to a gene: 3. DNA of the CDR3: TGTGCCAGTAGTCCGGGACTAGCGCGCACAGATACGCAGTATTTT. It is translated as CASSPGLARTDTQYF. The entire variable domain, with the rest obtained from reference TRBV19 and TRBJ2-3, is as follows: DGGITQSPKYLFRKEGQNVTLSCEQNLNHDAMYWYRQDPGQGLRLIYYSQIVNDFQKGDIAEGYSVSREKKESFPLTVTSAQKNPTAFYLCASSPGLARTDTQYFGPGTRLTVL.

The chain recombines TRBV28 with TRBJ1-1; no definite D call. V lost 8 bases and J lost 3, with 10 bases in between. The germline V gene has CDR1 MDHEN and CDR2 SYDVKM. The CDR3 runs 12 residues. The CDR3 DNA follows: TGTGCCAGCCAAGGGCGACACACTGAAGCTTTCTTT. It codes for CASQGRHTEAFF. The whole variable domain, filled in from reference TRBV28 and TRBJ1-1, reads DVKVTQSSRYLVKRTGEKVFLECVQDMDHENMFWYRQDPGLGLRLIYFSYDVKMKEKGDIPEGYSVSREKKERFSLILESASTNQTSMYLCASQGRHTEAFFGQGTRLTVV.

This CDR3 reads CASSQGDRGRNTEAFF. In DNA form, the CDR3 reads TGTGCCAGCAGCCAAGGGGACAGGGGGCGAAACACTGAAGCTTTCTTT. This chain joins TRBV3-1 and TRBJ1-1, with 12 bases that match TRBD1. The ends lost 1 base at V and 2 bases at J; junction bases unmatched: 2. The germline CDR1 and CDR2 sequences are LGHDT and YNNKEL (reference sequence). The CDR3 is made up of 16 amino acids.

This clonotype was seen a handful of times. The gene calls are TRBV27 and TRBJ2-1; D is possibly TRBD1 (5 bases). The J call may not be correct, given that the DNA end is closer to TRBJ2-5. The CDR3 loop spans 15 amino acids. The V gene's germline CDR1 is MNHEY and CDR2 SMNVEV (reference sequence). Here the CDR3 reads CASSLGQGWGETQYF. CDR3 DNA: TGTGCCAGCAGTTTGGGGCAGGGTTGGGGAGAGACCCAGTACTTC.

This clonotype has more than one count but fewer than ten. V and J are TRBV28 and TRBJ2-7; D ambiguous. Trimming cost V 3 bases and J 0 bases, with 9 bases left between them. CDR3 size: 14 residues. Per the germline V gene, CDR1 is MDHEN and CDR2 is SYDVKM. The CDR3 nucleotides are TGTGCCAGCAGTTTTTGGGGATCCTCCTACGAGCAGTACTTC. Protein: CASSFWGSSYEQYF.

This clonotype was picked up a small number of times. The chain links TRBV20-1 to TRBJ2-5, with TRBD2 matching 7 bases. The germline gives CDR1 DFQATT, CDR2 SNEGSKA (reference sequence). The J segment lost 5 bases and the V segment lost 0 bases, leaving 3 bases of the junction unmatched. CDR3 length: 13 residues. The CDR3 DNA is TGCAGTGCTAGAGATCTACTAGCGGAGACCCAGTACTTC. This sequence encodes CSARDLLAETQYF.

This chain joins TRBV4-3 and TRBJ2-1, with D unclear. Trimming shortened V by 0 bases and J by 3 bases, and 27 bases separated the two germline ends. The CDR3 contains 21 residues. The V gene's germline CDR1 is LGHNA and CDR2 YSLEER. CDR3 coding DNA: TGCGCCAGCAGCCAAGATTGGCCTCACGATCCTAAAAGACCCCTCTACAATGAGCAGTTCTTC. Translated: CASSQDWPHDPKRPLYNEQFF.

V gene TRBV20-1 combines with J gene TRBJ2-7; D gene unclear. The germline V and J ends were trimmed by 2 bases and 3 bases, with 17 bases remaining between them. Germline V gene data show CDR1 as DFQATT and CDR2 as SNEGSKA (reference sequence). CDR3 length equals 15 residues. The CDR3 nucleotides read TGCAGTGCTAGACTGCCCGAATCCTCCTACTACGAGCAGTACTTC. It translates to CSARLPESSYYEQYF.

The chain has TRBV12-3 or TRBV12-4 and TRBJ2-4; no clear D. The CDR3 extends over 13 amino acids. The V end was cut by 3 bases, the J end by 9 bases, with 12 bases between. In DNA form, the CDR3 reads TGTGCCAGCAGTTTTAAGGGTTGGGGCATTCAGTACTTC. Protein product: CASSFKGWGIQYF.

This clonotype was counted once. The chain carries TRBV4-1 and TRBJ2-2; 8 bases agree with TRBD1. Per germline, CDR1 MGHRA and CDR2 YSYEKL. CDR3 length equals 14 residues. The V gene end was trimmed by 6 bases and the J gene end by 5 bases; junction bases not matched to a gene: 5. The CDR3 protein is CASRLQGETGELFF. CDR3 bases: TGCGCCAGCAGATTACAGGGGGAGACCGGGGAGCTGTTTTTT.

A few counts support this clonotype. The chain carries TRBV7-8 and TRBJ1-2; no clear D. V was trimmed by 2 bases and J by 5 bases, leaving 15 bases between them. The CDR3 is 15 residues long. In germline, CDR1 is SGHVS, CDR2 FQNEAQ. CDR3 sequence (DNA): TGTGCCAGCAGCTTAACGGCGACAAACGATTATGGCTACACCTTC. This codes for CASSLTATNDYGYTF. The whole variable domain, remainder taken from reference TRBV7-8 and TRBJ1-2, is GAGVSQSPRYKVAKRGQDVALRCDPISGHVSLFWYQQALGQGPEFLTYFQNEAQLDKSGLPSDRFFAERPEGSVSTLKIQRTQQEDSAVYLCASSLTATNDYGYTFGSGTRLTVV.

The chain couples TRBV7-3 to TRBJ2-1; no clear D gene. The J call may be in error: the DNA end matches TRBJ2-7 better. Germline lookup yields CDR1 SGHTA and CDR2 FQGTGA. This CDR3 spans 13 amino acids. This chain's CDR3 is CASSLTRSYEQYF. CDR3 sequence (DNA): TGTGCCAGCAGCTTAACCAGGTCCTACGAGCAGTACTTC.

This clonotype was seen a handful of times. V gene TRBV28 combines with J gene TRBJ2-7; D is unresolved. The germline V and J ends were trimmed by 8 bases and 1 base, with 6 bases remaining between them. Germline lookup yields CDR1 MDHEN and CDR2 SYDVKM. This CDR3 contains 11 residues. The CDR3 loop is CASQGSYEQYF. In DNA form, the CDR3 reads TGTGCCAGCCAAGGTTCCTACGAGCAGTACTTC.

The rearrangement uses TRBV27 and TRBJ1-6; D ambiguous. V lost 3 bases, J lost 6 bases, and 12 bases lay in between. This CDR3 spans 15 amino acids. Looked up from germline, CDR1 is MNHEY and CDR2 is SMNVEV (reference sequence). For the CDR3, the DNA is TGTGCCAGCAGTTTGCTTAGAGACGGTAATTCACCCCTCCACTTT. It specifies CASSLLRDGNSPLHF.

Only a few counts were recorded for this clonotype. The chain joins TRBV5-1 to TRBJ2-7, with 8 bases aligning to TRBD1. CDR1 and CDR2 (germline): SGHRS, YFSETQ. This CDR3 comprises 14 residues. Trimming cost V 3 bases and J 3 bases; bases outside gene matches: 5. The CDR3 DNA is TGCGCCAGCAGCTCGACAGGGGCTGTCTACGAGCAGTACTTC. Its translation is CASSSTGAVYEQYF. The full variable domain, its missing parts supplied by reference TRBV5-1 and TRBJ2-7, is KAGVTQTPRYLIKTRGQQVTLSCSPISGHRSVSWYQQTPGQGLQFLFEYFSETQRNKGNFPGRFSGRQFSNSRSEMNVSTLELGDSALYLCASSSTGAVYEQYFGPGTRLTVT.

This clonotype was observed a handful of times. The chain is built from TRBV6-2 or TRBV6-3 and TRBJ2-1; 16 nucleotides agree with TRBD2. V dropped 4 bases and J dropped 6; count of bases not matched to a gene: 6. The CDR3 runs to 17 residues. Germline V gene data show CDR1 as MNHEY and CDR2 as SVGEGT. In DNA, the CDR3 is TGTGCCAGCAGTTGGGGACTAGCGGGAGGGCAAGGCAATGAGCAGTTCTTC. This gives the protein CASSWGLAGGQGNEQFF.

This clonotype was recorded a few times. The rearrangement uses TRBV7-2 and TRBJ2-3; D may match TRBD1 or TRBD2 (5 bases each). The V gene's germline CDR1 is SGHTA and CDR2 FQGNSA. The CDR3 consists of 15 residues. Trimming pared 5 bases from V and 3 bases from J, leaving 15 bases between. In nucleotides, the CDR3 is TGTGCCAGCAGCATCTCCGGGACCCTTACAGATACGCAGTATTTT. Protein sequence: CASSISGTLTDTQYF.

The CDR3 sequence is CASSQTPGSPLHF. CDR3 nucleotide sequence: TGCGCCAGCAGCCAAACCCCGGGTTCACCCCTCCACTTT. The V and J genes are TRBV4-3 and TRBJ1-6; no clear D gene. The germline V gene has CDR1 LGHNA and CDR2 YSLEER. The length of the CDR3 is 13 residues. The V and J ends lost 2 bases and 9 bases respectively, with 8 bases between them.

The CDR3 DNA sequence: TGTGCCAGCTCACCTTCGCGGACAGAGCTCCCGAAACTGTTTTTT. Its translation: CASSPSRTELPKLFF. This sequence joins TRBV18 and TRBJ1-4; possible D gene TRBD1, 6 bases. Germline values: CDR1 KGHSH, CDR2 LQKENI. The CDR3 spans 15 residues. V was pared by 3 bases and J by 11 bases, with 19 bases between.

The genes are TRBV11-2 and TRBJ2-1; unclear D gene. The CDR3 runs 16 residues. Trimming took off 0 bases at V and 4 bases at J, with 13 bases between the two ends. Germline V gene data show CDR1 as SGHAT and CDR2 as FQNNGV. The CDR3, as DNA: TGTGCCAGCAGCTTAGAGGCGAATCTTCAATACAATGAGCAGTTCTTC. It codes for CASSLEANLQYNEQFF. The full variable domain, completed using reference TRBV11-2 and TRBJ2-1, is EAGVAQSPRYKIIEKRQSVAFWCNPISGHATLYWYQQILGQGPKLLIQFQNNGVVDDSQLPKDRFSAERLKGVDSTLKIQPAKLEDSAVYLCASSLEANLQYNEQFFGPGTRLTVL.

The J gene is TRBJ2-3, the V gene TRBV5-6; no firm D call. Looked up from germline, CDR1 is SGHDT and CDR2 is YYEEEE. V was clipped by 4 bases and J by 1 base, with 16 bases between them. The CDR3 loop spans 16 amino acids. Written as DNA, the CDR3 is TGTGCCAGCAGCCGGGTCCTAGTTGGGGGCACAGATACGCAGTATTTT. Protein sequence: CASSRVLVGGTDTQYF.

This clonotype was detected a few times. The chain uses TRBV6-6 and TRBJ2-5; either TRBD1 or TRBD2 may supply D (6 bases each). The CDR3 is 15 residues long. The germline V gene has CDR1 MNHNY and CDR2 SVGAGI (reference sequence). V was shortened by 6 bases and J by 0 bases, with 14 bases between the two germline ends. The CDR3, as DNA: TGTGCCAGCAGGGGTCGGGGGCAGCACCAAGAGACCCAGTACTTC. Amino acid sequence: CASRGRGQHQETQYF.

This clonotype showed up many times. The rearrangement uses TRBV12-3 or TRBV12-4 and TRBJ1-4; TRBD1 matches at 7 bases. CDR3 size: 14 residues. The junction had 2 bases not matched to a gene; V was cut back by 2 bases and J by 5 bases. Here the CDR3 DNA reads TGTGCCAGCAGTTTAACCAGGGGGAATGAAAAACTGTTTTTT. Translated: CASSLTRGNEKLFF.

V usage is TRBV6-5 and J usage is TRBJ2-2, with D perhaps matching TRBD1 (6 bases). The V end lost 6 bases, the J end lost 2 bases, and 13 bases lay between the germline ends. The CDR3 runs 15 residues. CDR1 MNHEY and CDR2 SVGAGI come from the germline V gene. CDR3 DNA sequence: TGTGCCAGCAGGCACCGGGACATCAACACCGGGGAGCTGTTTTTT. Its protein product is CASRHRDINTGELFF.